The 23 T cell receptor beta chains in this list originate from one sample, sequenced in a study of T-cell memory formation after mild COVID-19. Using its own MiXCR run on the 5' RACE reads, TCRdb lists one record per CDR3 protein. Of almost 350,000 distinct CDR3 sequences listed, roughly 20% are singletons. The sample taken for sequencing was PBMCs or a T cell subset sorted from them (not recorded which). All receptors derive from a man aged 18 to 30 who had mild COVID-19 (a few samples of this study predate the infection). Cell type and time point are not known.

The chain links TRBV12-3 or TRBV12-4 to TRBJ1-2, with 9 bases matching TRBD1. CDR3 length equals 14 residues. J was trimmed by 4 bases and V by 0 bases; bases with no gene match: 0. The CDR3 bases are TGTGCCAGCAGTTTAGCGGACAGGGGCTATGGCTACACCTTC. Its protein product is CASSLADRGYGYTF.

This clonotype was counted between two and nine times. Here the CDR3 DNA reads TGTGCCAGCAGTTTTCTCGTTCAGACAAAGAACACTGAAGCTTTCTTT. Its protein is CASSFLVQTKNTEAFF. The genes are TRBV28 and TRBJ1-1; no firm D call. Looked up from germline, CDR1 is MDHEN and CDR2 is SYDVKM. V lost 3 bases and J lost 1, with 15 bases in between. The CDR3 spans 16 residues.

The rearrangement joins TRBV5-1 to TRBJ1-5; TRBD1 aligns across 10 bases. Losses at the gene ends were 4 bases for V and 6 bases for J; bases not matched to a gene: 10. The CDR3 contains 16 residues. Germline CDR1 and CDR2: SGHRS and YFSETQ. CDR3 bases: TGCGCCAGCAGCGAGGGGACAGGGGCCCTTGGTCAGCCCCAGCATTTT. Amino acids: CASSEGTGALGQPQHF. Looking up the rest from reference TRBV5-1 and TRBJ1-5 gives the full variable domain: KAGVTQTPRYLIKTRGQQVTLSCSPISGHRSVSWYQQTPGQGLQFLFEYFSETQRNKGNFPGRFSGRQFSNSRSEMNVSTLELGDSALYLCASSEGTGALGQPQHFGDGTRLSIL.

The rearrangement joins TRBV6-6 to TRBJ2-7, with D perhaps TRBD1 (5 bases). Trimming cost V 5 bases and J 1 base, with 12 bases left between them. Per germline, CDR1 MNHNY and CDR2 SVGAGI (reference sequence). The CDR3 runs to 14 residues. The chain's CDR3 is CASSPSTVSYEQYV. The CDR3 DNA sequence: TGTGCCAGCAGTCCCTCGACAGTTTCCTACGAGCAGTACGTC.

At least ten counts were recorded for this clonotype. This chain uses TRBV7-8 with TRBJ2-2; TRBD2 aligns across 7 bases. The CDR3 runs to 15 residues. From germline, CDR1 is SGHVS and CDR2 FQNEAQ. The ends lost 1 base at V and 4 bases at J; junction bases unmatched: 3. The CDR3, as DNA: TGTGCCAGCAGCTTAGGGACTAGTAGCACCGGGGAGCTGTTTTTT. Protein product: CASSLGTSSTGELFF.

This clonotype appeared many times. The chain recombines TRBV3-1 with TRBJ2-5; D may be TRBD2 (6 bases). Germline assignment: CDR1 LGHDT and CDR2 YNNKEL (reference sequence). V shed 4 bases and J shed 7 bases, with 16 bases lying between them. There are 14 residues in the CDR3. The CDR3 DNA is TGTGCCAGCAGCCCCGGGACTGACGGGAGGACCCAGTACTTC. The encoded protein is CASSPGTDGRTQYF.

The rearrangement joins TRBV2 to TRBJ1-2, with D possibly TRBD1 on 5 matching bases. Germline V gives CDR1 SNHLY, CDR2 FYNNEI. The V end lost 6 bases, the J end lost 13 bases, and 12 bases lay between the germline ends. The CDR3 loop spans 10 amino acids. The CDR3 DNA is TGTGCCAGCAGATCGGGGGAACTCACCTTC. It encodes CASRSGELTF.

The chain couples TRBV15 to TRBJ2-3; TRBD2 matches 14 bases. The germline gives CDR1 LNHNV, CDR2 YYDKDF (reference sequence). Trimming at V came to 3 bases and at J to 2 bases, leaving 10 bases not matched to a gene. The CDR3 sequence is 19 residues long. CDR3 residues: CATSSIPGLAGADTDTQYF. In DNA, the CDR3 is TGTGCCACCAGCAGTATTCCGGGACTAGCGGGGGCCGACACAGATACGCAGTATTTT. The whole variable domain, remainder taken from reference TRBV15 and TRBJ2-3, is DAMVIQNPRYQVTQFGKPVTLSCSQTLNHNVMYWYQQKSSQAPKLLFHYYDKDFNNEADTPDNFQSRRPNTSFCFLDIRSPGLGDTAMYLCATSSIPGLAGADTDTQYFGPGTRLTVL.

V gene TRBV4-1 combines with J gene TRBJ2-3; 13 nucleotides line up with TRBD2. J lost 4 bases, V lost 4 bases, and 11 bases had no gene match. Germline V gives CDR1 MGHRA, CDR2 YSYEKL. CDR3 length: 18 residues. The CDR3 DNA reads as TGCGCCAGCAGCCCGGCAAGGGAAACTAGCGGGGGGGCAGATACGCAGTATTTT. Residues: CASSPARETSGGADTQYF.

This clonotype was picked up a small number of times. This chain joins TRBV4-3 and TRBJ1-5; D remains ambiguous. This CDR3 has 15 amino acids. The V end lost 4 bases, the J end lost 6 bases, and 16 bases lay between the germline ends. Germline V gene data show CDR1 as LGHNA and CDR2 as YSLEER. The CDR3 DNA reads TGCGCCAGCAGCCCCCGGGCTGGAACGGGTCAGCCCCAGCATTTT. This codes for CASSPRAGTGQPQHF.

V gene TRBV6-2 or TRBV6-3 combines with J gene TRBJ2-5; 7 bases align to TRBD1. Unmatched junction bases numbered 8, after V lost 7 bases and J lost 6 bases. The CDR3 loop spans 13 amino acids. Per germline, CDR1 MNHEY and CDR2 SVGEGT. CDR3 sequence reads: CASNQDRAQTQYF. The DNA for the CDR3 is TGTGCCAGCAATCAAGACAGGGCACAGACCCAGTACTTC.

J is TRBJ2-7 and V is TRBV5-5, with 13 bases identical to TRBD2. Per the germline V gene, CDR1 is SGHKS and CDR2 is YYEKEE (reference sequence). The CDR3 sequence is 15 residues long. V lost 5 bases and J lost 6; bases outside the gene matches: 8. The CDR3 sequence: CASRPGLAGASEQYV. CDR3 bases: TGTGCCAGCAGGCCTGGACTAGCGGGGGCAAGCGAGCAGTACGTC.

The CDR3 reads CASSLDFGQSGEKLFF. As DNA, the CDR3 is TGCGCCAGCAGCTTGGATTTCGGACAGTCGGGTGAAAAACTGTTTTTT. V gene TRBV5-1 combines with J gene TRBJ1-4; maybe TRBD1 (6 bases). Germline assignment: CDR1 SGHRS and CDR2 YFSETQ. V gave up 0 bases and J gave up 7 bases, with 16 bases separating them. The CDR3 is 16 residues long.

The CDR3 region has the DNA TGCGCCAGCAGCCAAGTCTGGGCTGTCTCAGATACGCAGTATTTT. Translation: CASSQVWAVSDTQYF. The genes are TRBV4-3 and TRBJ2-3; D not certain. The germline V gene has CDR1 LGHNA and CDR2 YSLEER. V lost 1 base to trimming and J lost 4 bases, with 12 bases between them. The CDR3 is made up of 15 amino acids.

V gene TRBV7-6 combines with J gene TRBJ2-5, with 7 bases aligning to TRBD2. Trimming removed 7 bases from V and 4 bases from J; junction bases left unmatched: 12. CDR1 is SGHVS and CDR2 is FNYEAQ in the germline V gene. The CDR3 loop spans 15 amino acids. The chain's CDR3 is CASNPGTAGVETQYF. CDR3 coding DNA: TGTGCCAGCAATCCCGGGACGGCGGGAGTAGAGACCCAGTACTTC.

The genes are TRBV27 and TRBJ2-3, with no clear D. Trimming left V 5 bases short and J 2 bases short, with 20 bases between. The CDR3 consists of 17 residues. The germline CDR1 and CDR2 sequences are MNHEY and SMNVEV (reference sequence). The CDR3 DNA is TGTGCCAGCAGTAATGGACGTAAGTCTGTACTCACAGATACGCAGTATTTT. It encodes CASSNGRKSVLTDTQYF.

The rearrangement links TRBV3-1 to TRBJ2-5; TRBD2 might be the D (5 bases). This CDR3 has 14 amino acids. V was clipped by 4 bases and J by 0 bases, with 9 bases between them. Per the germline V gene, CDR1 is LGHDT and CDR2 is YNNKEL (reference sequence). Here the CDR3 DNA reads TGTGCCAGCAGCCCCAGGAGGTACCAAGAGACCCAGTACTTC. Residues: CASSPRRYQETQYF.

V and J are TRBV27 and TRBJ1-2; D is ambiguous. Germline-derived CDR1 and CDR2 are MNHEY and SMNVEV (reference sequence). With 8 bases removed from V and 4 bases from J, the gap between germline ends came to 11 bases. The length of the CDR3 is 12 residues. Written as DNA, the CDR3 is TGTGCCAGCCGGTCGCGTCCCTATGGCTACACCTTC. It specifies CASRSRPYGYTF.

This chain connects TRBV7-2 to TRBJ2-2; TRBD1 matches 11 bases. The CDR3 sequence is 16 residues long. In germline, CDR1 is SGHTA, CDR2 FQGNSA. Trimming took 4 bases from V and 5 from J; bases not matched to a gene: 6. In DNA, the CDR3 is TGTGCCAGCAGCTACGGACAGGGGGCCGGGACCGGGGAGCTGTTTTTT. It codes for CASSYGQGAGTGELFF.

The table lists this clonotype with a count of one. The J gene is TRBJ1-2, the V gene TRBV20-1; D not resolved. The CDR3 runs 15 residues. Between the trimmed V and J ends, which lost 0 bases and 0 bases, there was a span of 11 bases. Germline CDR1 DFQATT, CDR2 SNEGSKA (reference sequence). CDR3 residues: CSARDLRVANYGYTF. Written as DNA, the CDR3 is TGCAGTGCTAGAGATCTAAGGGTAGCTAACTATGGCTACACCTTC.

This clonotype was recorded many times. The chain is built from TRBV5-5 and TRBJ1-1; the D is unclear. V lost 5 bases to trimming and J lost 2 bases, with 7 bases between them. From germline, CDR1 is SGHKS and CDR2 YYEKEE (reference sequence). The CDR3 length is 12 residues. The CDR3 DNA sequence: TGTGCCAGCAGTAAGGGAAACACTGAAGCTTTCTTT. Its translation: CASSKGNTEAFF. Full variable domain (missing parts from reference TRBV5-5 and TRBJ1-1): DAGVTQSPTHLIKTRGQQVTLRCSPISGHKSVSWYQQVLGQGPQFIFQYYEKEERGRGNFPDRFSARQFPNYSSELNVNALLLGDSALYLCASSKGNTEAFFGQGTRLTVV.

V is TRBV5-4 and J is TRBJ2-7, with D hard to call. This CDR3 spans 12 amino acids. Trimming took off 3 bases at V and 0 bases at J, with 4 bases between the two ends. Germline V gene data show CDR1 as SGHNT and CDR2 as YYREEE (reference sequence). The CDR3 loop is CASSWNSYEQYF. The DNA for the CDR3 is TGTGCCAGCAGCTGGAACTCCTACGAGCAGTACTTC. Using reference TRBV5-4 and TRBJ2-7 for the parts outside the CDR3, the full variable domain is ETGVTQSPTHLIKTRGQQVTLRCSSQSGHNTVSWYQQALGQGPQFIFQYYREEENGRGNFPPRFSGLQFPNYSSELNVNALELDDSALYLCASSWNSYEQYFGPGTRLTVT.

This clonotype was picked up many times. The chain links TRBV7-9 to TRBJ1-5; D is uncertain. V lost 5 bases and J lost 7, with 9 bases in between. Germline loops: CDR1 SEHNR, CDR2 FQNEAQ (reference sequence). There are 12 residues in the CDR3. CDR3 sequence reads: CASSPVRQPQHF. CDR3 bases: TGTGCCAGCAGCCCAGTAAGACAGCCCCAGCATTTT. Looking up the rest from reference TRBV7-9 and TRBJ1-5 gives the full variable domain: DTGVSQNPRHKITKRGQNVTFRCDPISEHNRLYWYRQTLGQGPEFLTYFQNEAQLEKSRLLSDRFSAERPKGSFSTLEIQRTEQGDSAMYLCASSPVRQPQHFGDGTRLSIL.